This TCR beta chain was sequenced for a study of cytomegalovirus exposure and HLA in healthy donors. Broader study findings: An observed cluster of highly shared sequence variants was recorded as a likely sequencing artifact.

V shed 3 bases and J 7 bases; nucleotides not matched to a gene: 5. The CDR3 length is 16 residues. Germline V lookup: CDR1 SGDLS, CDR2 YYNGEE. In the case of this clone: Its specificity is not known.

The PCR was carried out with 60 Vbeta primers and 13 Jbeta primers. The method was immunoSEQ multiplex PCR; TCRdb's version includes in-frame clones alone and lacks a portion of them. In the table there are 130,000 or so clones, 75% to 80% of which are singletons. The rearrangement joins TRBV9 to TRBJ1-6; 12 bases fit TRBD1. This sequence originates from a female donor in good health and CMV-seronegative. Sequencing was performed on PBMCs. CDR3 bases: TGTGCCAGCAGCGCGGGACAGGGGGCAACGAATTCACCCCTCCACTTT. Translation: CASSAGQGATNSPLHF.